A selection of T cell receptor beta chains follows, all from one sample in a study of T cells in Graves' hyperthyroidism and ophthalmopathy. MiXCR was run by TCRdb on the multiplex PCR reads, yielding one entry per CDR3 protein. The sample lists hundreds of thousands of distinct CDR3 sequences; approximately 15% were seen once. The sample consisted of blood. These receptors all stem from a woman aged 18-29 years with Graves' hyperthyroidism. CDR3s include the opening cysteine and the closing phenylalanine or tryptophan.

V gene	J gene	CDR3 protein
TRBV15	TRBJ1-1	CATSRDLADRVNTEAFF
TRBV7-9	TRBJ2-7	CASSPGLYSEQYF
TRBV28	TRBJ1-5	CASSFIAPPGNQPQHF
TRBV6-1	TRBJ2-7	CASSLRRATYEQYF
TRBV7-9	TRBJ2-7	CASSPRGLSSYEQYF
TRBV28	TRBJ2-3	CASSTLTRMGTDTQYF
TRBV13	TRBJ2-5	CASSPSGLAEETQYF
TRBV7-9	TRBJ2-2	CASSPPTSGAGELFF
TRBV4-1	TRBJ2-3	CASSQDSGGYTQYF
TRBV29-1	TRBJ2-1	CSVETSGPSAYNEQFF
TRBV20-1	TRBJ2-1	CSANALAGGHNEQFF
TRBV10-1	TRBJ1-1	CASSESRLGAGEAFF
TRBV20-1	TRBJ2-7	CSASPGTGPEQYF
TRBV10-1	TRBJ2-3	CASSYWTGSTDTQYF
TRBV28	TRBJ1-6	CASSPGGLHNSPLHF
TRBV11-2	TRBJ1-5	CASSLDAGTGNQPQHF
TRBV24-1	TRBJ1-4	CATKTGTGNEKLFF
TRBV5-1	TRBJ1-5	CASSLAGHQPQHF
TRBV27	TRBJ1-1	CASSELGNTEAFF
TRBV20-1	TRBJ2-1	CSAEGAGAYDEQFF
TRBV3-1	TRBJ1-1	CASSHGQDTEAFF
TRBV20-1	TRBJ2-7	CSARVQMLAGYEQYF
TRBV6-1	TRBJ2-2	CASSVPKRGGYTGELFF
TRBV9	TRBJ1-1	CASSPRTLNTEAFF
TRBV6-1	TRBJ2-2	CASTTGLSTGELFF
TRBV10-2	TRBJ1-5	CASTGQGHQPQHF
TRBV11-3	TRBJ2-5	CASGSGGKETQYF
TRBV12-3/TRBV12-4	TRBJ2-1	CASSSRRLAEPQFNEQFF
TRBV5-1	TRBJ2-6	CASREISGANVLTF
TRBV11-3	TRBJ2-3	CASSPTRTSGASTDTQYF
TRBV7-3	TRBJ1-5	CASSPGFGQPQHF
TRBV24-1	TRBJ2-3	CATSDLRLAADTQYF
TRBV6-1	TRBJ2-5	CASTKSTEGETQYF
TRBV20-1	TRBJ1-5	CSARQGRQPQHF
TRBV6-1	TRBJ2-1	CASYPWRSSYNEQFF
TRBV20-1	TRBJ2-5	CSANSGTGDQGTQYF
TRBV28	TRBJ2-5	CASSPLQGGQETQYF
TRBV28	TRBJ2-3	CASGSASGTDTQYF
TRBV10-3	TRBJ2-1	CAISSPGTEYNEQFF
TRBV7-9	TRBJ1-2	CASSPSGGGVLYGYTF
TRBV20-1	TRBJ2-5	CSARAGTMGETQYF
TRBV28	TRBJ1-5	CASSARRRDRGNPPQHF
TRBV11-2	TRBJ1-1	CASSLRENTEAFF
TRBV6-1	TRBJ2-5	CASSEFKGLGETQYF
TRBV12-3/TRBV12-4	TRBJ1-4	CASRTTVANEKLFF
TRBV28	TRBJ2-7	CASSSIYRLSGTSGRADWDEQYF
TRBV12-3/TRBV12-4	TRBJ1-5	CASRNSMGAANQPQHF
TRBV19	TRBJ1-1	CASTRTGEGTEAFF
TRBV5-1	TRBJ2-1	CASSLAGGWEYNEQFF
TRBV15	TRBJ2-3	CATSSDNQGTDTQYF
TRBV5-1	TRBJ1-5	CASGSGTNQPQHF
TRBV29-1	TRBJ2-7	CSVGTGVYEQYF
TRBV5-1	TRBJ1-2	CASNQGINRRKEDENYGYTF
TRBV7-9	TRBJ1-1	CASTGGRALNTEAFF
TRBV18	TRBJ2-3	CASSPDGARTDTQYF
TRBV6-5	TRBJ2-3	CASSYTMYSADTQYF
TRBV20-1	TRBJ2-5	CSAKTGSWETQYF
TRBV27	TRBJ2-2	CASSLSREVGELFF
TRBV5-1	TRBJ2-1	CASSFFAGTSSYNEQFF